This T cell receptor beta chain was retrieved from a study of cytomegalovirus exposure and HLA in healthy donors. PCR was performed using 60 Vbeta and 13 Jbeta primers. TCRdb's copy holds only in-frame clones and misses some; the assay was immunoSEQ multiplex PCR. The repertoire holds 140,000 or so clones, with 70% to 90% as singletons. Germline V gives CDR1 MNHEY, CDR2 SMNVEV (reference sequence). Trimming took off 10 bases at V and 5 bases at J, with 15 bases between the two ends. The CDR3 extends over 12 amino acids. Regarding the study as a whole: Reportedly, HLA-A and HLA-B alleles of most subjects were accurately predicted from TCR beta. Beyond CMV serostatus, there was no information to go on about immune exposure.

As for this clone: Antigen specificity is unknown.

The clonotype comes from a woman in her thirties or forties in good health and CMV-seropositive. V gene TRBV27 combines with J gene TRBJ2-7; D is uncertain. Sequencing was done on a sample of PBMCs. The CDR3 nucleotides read TGTGCCACCCAGCGAGGCAACGACGAGCAGTACTTC. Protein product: CATQRGNDEQYF.